This T cell receptor beta chain was sequenced for a study of persistence of HIV-infected CD4 T cells. The wider study: Multiple blood draws of up to about 200 mL, except a couple of donors with single leukapheresis.

The CDR3 spans 15 residues. Trimming removed 0 bases from V and 7 bases from J, with 15 bases in between. Germline V lookup: CDR1 MNHNS, CDR2 SASEGT. The libraries were made with immunoSEQ version 4 in survey mode. Libraries were prepared by immunoSEQ multiplex PCR; TCRdb keeps only in-frame clonotypes and omits some of them. The sample comprises fewer than 45,000 clones, about 88% of which are singletons, and roughly 0.44% rests with the top ten. About this clone itself: Its antigen is as yet unknown.

Anti-CD3/anti-CD28 beads served as a nonspecific positive control stimulus. CD4+ T cells upregulating both CD40 ligand and CD69 were sorted as responding cells. Donors had CD4+ T cell counts above 400 cells/uL and were CMV-seropositive. CD8+ T cells were removed from PBMCs prior to stimulation. This receptor was obtained from an adult woman with HIV who was CMV-seropositive. This chain links TRBV6-1 with TRBJ1-2, with a weak D call TRBD1 (5 bases). The sample in question was CD4+ T cells sorted from PBMCs after roughly 18-hour stimulation, obtained from a patient who received antiretroviral therapy. The CDR3 nucleotides are TGTGCCAGCAGTGAAGCGTCACTGGGGCTGGGTGGCTACACCTTC. This encodes CASSEASLGLGGYTF.